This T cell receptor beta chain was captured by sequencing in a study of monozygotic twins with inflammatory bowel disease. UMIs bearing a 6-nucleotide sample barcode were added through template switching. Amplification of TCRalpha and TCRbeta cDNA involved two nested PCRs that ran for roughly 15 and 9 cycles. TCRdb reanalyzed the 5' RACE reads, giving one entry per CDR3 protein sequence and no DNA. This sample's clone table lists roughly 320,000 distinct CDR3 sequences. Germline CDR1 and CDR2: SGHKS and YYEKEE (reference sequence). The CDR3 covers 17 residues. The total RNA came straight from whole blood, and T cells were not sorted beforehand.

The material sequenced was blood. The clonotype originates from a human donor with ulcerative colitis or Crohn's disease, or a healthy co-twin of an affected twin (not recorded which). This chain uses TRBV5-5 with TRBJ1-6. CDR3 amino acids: CASSLRPLLDSVSPLHF.